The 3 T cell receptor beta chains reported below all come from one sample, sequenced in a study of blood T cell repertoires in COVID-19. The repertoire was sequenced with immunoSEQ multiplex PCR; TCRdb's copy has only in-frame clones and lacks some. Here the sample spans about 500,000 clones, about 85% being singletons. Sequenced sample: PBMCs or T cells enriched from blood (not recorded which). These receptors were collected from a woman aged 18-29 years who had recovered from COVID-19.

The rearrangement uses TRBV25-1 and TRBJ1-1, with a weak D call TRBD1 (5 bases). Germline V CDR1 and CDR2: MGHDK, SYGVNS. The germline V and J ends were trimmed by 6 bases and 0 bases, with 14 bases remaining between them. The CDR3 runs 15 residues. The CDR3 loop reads CASSQSLTVNTEAFF. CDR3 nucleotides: TGTGCCAGCAGCCAAAGCTTGACAGTGAACACTGAAGCTTTCTTT.

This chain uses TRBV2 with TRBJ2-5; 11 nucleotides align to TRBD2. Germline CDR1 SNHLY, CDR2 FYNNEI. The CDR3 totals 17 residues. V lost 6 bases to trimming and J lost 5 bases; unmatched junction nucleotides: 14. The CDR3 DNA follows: TGTGCCAGCAGCCCCGCCGGGACTAGCGGTGGAGGGGAGACCCAGTACTTC. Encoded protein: CASSPAGTSGGGETQYF.

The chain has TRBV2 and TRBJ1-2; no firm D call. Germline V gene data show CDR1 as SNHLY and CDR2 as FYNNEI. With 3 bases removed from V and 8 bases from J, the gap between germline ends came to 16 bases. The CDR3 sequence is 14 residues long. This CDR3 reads CASSEMRQMSGYTF. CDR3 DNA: TGTGCCAGCAGTGAGATGAGACAAATGAGCGGCTACACCTTC.